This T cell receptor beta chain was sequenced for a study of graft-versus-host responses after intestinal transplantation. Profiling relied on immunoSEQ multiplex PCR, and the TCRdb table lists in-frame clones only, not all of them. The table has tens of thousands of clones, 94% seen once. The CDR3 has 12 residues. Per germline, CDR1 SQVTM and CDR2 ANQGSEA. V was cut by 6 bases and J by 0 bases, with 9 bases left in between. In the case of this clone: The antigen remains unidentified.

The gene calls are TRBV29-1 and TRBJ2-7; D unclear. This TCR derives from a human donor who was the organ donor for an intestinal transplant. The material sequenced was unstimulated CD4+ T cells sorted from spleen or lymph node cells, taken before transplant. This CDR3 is CSVEKSSYEQYF. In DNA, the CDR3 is TGCAGCGTCGAGAAGAGCTCCTACGAGCAGTACTTC.